This TCR beta chain was documented in a study of blood T cells in healthy people across ages. A note on this clonotype: Its antigen is still unknown. The junction differs from germline at one of its ends, possibly a read error.

Study results and caveats: Measured against age, TCR beta diversity per million T cells decreased in a roughly linear manner. Naive T cell percentage and TCR beta diversity correlated strongly. It was the long-lived donors that had more naive CD4+ cells and higher diversity than aged donors.

A second PCR of roughly 7 to 11 cycles used a sample-barcoded 5' primer and a J-beta primer mix. Each sample yielded at least 2.5 million CDR3-containing paired-end reads. TCRdb passed the 5' RACE reads through MiXCR, listing each CDR3 protein once. The repertoire consists of 850,000 or so distinct CDR3 sequences, with under 35% occurring once and the leading ten covering 15% to 20%. The sequenced sample consisted of blood. The TCR originated in a woman at least 80 years old in good health.

DNA for the CDR3: TGCGGTGCTAGAGATTGGCGGGGTACTCAAGAGACCCAGTACTTC. Translating gives CGARDWRGTQETQYF. The V gene is TRBV20-1, the J gene TRBJ2-5; D is possibly TRBD2 (6 bases). This CDR3 region has 15 residues. Germline lookup yields CDR1 DFQATT and CDR2 SNEGSKA (reference sequence).